This T cell receptor beta chain was observed in a study of T cells after yellow fever vaccination. Study results and caveats: One caveat is that FACS-sorted repertoires could contain abundant clonotypes contaminating from the bulk population.

The CDR3 runs 13 residues. Germline lookup yields CDR1 MNHNY and CDR2 SVGAGI (reference sequence). Trimming pared 0 bases from V and 16 bases from J, leaving 16 bases between. This clonotype has more than one count but fewer than ten. Its antigen is not identified. TCRdb fed the 5' RACE reads into MiXCR, producing one record per CDR3 protein. This sample has about 340,000 distinct CDR3 sequences, with roughly 4% found just once. This TCR was sampled from a man younger than 35 who received the YFV17D yellow fever vaccine. The chain is built from TRBV6-6 and TRBJ2-1; D is possibly TRBD2 (7 bases). The input for sequencing was PBMCs, taken 5 days after the yellow fever booster vaccination. The CDR3: CASSYSRGAESFF. Here the CDR3 DNA reads TGTGCCAGCAGTTACTCCCGGGGGGCCGAGTCTTTCTTC.